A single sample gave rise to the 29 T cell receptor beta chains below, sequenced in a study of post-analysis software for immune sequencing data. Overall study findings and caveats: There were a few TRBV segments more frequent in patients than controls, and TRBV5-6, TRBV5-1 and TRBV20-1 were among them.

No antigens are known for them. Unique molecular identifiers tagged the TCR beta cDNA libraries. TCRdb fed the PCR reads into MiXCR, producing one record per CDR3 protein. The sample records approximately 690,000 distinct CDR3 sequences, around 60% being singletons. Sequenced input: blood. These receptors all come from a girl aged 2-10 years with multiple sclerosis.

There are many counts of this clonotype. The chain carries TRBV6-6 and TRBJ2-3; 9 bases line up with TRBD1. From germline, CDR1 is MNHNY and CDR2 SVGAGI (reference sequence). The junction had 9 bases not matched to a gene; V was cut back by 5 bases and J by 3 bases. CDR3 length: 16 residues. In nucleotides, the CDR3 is TGTGCCAGCAGTGATACAGGGGGCGCCCCGACAGATACGCAGTATTTT. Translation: CASSDTGGAPTDTQYF.

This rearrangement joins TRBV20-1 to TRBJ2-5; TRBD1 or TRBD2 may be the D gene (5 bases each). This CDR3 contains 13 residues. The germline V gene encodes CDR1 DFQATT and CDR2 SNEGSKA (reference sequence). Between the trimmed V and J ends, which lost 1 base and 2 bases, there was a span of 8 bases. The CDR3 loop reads CSARVGGQETQYF. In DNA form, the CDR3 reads TGCAGTGCTAGAGTTGGGGGTCAAGAGACCCAGTACTTC.

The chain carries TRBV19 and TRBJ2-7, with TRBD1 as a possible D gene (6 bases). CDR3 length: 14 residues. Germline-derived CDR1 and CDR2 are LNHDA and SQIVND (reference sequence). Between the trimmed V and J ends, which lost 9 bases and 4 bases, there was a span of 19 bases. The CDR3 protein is CASTGTGSGYEQYF. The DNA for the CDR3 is TGTGCCAGCACAGGGACGGGGTCTGGGTACGAGCAGTACTTC.

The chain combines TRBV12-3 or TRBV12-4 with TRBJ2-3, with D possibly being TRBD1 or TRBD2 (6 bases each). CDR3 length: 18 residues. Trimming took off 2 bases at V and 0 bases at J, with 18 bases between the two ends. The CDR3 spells CASSLMPSWGASTDTQYF. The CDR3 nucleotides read TGTGCCAGCAGTTTAATGCCTAGCTGGGGGGCTAGCACAGATACGCAGTATTTT.

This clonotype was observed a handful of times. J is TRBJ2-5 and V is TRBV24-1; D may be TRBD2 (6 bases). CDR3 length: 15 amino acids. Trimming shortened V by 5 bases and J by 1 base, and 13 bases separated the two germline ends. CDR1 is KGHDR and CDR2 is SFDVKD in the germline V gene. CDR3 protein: CATSGSGTLQETQYF. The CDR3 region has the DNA TGTGCCACCAGTGGGTCAGGGACTCTCCAAGAGACCCAGTACTTC.

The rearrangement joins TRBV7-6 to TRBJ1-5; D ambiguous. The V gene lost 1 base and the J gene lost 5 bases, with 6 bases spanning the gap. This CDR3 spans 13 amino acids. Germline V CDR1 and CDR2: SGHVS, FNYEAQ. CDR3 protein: CASSLVADQPQHF. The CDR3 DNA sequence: TGTGCCAGCAGCTTAGTTGCGGATCAGCCCCAGCATTTT.

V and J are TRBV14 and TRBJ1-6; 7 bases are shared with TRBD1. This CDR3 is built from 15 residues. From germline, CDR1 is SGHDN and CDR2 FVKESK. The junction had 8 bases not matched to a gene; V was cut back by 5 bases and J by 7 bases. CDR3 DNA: TGTGCCAGCAGCTACGGACAGGCGCTAAATTCACCCCTCCACTTT. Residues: CASSYGQALNSPLHF.

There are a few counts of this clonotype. This CDR3 is CASSLTHPNTEAFF. The CDR3 coding sequence is TGTGCCAGCAGTTTAACACATCCGAACACTGAAGCTTTCTTT. This chain joins TRBV12-3 or TRBV12-4 and TRBJ1-1, with D unresolved. The V end was cut by 2 bases, the J end by 1 base, with 8 bases between. CDR3 length equals 14 residues.

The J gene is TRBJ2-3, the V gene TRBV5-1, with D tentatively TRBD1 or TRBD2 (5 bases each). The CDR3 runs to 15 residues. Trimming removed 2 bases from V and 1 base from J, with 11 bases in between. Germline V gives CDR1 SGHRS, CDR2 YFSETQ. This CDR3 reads CASSFGRGRTDTQYF. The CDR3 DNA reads TGCGCCAGCAGCTTCGGAAGGGGACGCACAGATACGCAGTATTTT.

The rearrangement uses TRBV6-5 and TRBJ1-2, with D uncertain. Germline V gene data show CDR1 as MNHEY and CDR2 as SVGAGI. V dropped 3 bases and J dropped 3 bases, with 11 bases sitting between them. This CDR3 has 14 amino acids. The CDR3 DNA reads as TGTGCCAGCAGTTATAGTTGGAGGGACTATGGCTACACCTTC. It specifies CASSYSWRDYGYTF.

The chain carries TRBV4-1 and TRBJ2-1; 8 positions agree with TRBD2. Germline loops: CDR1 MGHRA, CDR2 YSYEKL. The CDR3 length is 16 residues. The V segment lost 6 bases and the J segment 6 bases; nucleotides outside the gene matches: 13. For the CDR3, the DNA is TGCGCCAGCAGGAAGATCAGCGGGAGCGGGCGCAATGAGCAGTTCTTC. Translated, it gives CASRKISGSGRNEQFF.

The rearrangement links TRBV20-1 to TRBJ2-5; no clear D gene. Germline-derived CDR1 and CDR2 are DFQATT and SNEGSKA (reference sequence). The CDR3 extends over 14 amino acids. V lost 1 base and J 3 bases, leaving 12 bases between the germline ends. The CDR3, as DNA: TGCAGTGCTAGAGCCTGGGCCCGGGAAGAGACCCAGTACTTC. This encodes CSARAWAREETQYF.

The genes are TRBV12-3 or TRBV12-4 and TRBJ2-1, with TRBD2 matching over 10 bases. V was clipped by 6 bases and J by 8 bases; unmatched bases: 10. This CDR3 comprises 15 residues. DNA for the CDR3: TGTGCCAGCAGCCCAGCGGGAGGGCGTCGCGATGAGCAGTTCTTC. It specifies CASSPAGGRRDEQFF.

The CDR3 coding sequence is TGTGCCAGCAGCGTCACAAGCGGGGGCTCAGATACGCAGTATTTT. Its translation is CASSVTSGGSDTQYF. This chain uses TRBV9 with TRBJ2-3; the match to TRBD2 covers 8 bases. The trim removed 2 bases at V and 4 bases at J, leaving 6 bases unmatched. Germline CDR1 SGDLS, CDR2 YYNGEE. The CDR3 has 15 residues.

This CDR3 is CASSYFPGLMRFF. Written as DNA, the CDR3 is TGTGCCAGCAGTTACTTTCCGGGACTAATGCGGTTCTTC. The V gene is TRBV6-5, the J gene TRBJ2-1, with 7 bases that match TRBD2. CDR1 and CDR2 from the germline V gene are MNHEY and SVGAGI. The CDR3 extends over 13 amino acids. J gave up 15 bases and V 1 base, and 9 bases lay outside the gene matches.

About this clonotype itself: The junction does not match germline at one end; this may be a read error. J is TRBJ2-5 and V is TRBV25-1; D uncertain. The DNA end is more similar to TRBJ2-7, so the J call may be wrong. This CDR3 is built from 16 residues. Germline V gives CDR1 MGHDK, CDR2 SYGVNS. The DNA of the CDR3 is TGTGCCAGCAGCGAATCGGTGGTGTCTCCGACTTACGAGCAGTACTTC. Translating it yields CASSESVVSPTYEQYF.

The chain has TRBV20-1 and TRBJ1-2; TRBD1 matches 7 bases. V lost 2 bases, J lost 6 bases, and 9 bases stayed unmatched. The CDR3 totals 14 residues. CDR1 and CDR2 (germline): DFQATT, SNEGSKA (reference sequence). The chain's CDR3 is CSARSSAGGDGYTF. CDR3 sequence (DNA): TGCAGTGCTAGATCGTCGGCAGGGGGAGATGGCTACACCTTC.

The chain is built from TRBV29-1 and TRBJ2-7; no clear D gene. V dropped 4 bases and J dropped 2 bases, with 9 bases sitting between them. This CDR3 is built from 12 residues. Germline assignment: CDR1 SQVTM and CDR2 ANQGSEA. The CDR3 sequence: CSVGGPTYEQYF. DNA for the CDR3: TGCAGCGTTGGAGGCCCCACCTACGAGCAGTACTTC.

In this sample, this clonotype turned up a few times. The CDR3 DNA is TGCAGCGTTGCGAGTAGGACAGGGGGCAACTATGGCTACACCTTC. Amino acid sequence: CSVASRTGGNYGYTF. The chain recombines TRBV29-1 with TRBJ1-2, with 11 bases lining up with TRBD1. The junction had 6 bases not matched to a gene; V was cut back by 4 bases and J by 2 bases. This CDR3 spans 15 amino acids. In germline, CDR1 is SQVTM, CDR2 ANQGSEA.

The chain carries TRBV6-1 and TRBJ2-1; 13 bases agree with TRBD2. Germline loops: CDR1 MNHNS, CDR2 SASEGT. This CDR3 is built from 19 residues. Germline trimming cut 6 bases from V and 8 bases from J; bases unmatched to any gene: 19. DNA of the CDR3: TGTGCCAGCAGCCCTACTACCGGGACTAGCGGGGTACCCACGGATGAGCAGTTCTTC. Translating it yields CASSPTTGTSGVPTDEQFF.

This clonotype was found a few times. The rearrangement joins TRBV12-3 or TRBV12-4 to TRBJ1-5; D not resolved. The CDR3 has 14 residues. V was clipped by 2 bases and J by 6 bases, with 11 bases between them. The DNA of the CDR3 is TGTGCCAGCAGTTTAAGGATAAGCCGTCAGCCCCAGCATTTT. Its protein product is CASSLRISRQPQHF.

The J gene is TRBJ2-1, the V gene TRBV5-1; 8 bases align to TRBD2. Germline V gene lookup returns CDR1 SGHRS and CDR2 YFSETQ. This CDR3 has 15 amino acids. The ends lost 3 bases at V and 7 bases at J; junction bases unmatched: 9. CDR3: CASSSPGLDSNEQFF. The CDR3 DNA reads TGCGCCAGCAGCTCGCCGGGACTAGATAGTAATGAGCAGTTCTTC.

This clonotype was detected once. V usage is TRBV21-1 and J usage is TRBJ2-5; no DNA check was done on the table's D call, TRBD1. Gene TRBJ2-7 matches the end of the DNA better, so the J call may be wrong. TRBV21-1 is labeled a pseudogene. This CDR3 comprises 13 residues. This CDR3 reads CASRSRGPYEQYF. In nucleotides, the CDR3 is TGTGCCAGCAGGTCCAGGGGACCCTACGAGCAGTACTTC.

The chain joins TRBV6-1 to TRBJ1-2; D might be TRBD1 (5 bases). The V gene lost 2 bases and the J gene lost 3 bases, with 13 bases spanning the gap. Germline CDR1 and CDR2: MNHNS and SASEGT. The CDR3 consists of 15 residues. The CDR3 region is CASSELGQGDYGYTF. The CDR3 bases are TGTGCCAGCAGTGAATTGGGCCAGGGAGACTATGGCTACACCTTC.

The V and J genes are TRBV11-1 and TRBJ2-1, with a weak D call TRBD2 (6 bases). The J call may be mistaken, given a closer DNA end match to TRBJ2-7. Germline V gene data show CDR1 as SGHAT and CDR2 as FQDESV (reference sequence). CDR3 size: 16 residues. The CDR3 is CASSQAAGNSYNEQYF. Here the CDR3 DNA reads TGTGCCAGCAGTCAAGCCGCGGGGAACTCCTACAATGAGCAGTACTTC.

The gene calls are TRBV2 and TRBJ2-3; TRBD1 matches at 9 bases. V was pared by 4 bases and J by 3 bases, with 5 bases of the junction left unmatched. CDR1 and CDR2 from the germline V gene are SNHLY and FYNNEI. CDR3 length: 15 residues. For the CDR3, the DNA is TGTGCCAGCAGTGGTCCGACAGGGGGAACAGATACGCAGTATTTT. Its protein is CASSGPTGGTDTQYF.

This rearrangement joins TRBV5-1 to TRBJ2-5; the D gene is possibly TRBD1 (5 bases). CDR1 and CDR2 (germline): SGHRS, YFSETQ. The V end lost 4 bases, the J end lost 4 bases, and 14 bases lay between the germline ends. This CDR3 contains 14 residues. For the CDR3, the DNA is TGCGCCAGCAGCAAGGGCAGGGCGGCAGAGACCCAGTACTTC. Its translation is CASSKGRAAETQYF.

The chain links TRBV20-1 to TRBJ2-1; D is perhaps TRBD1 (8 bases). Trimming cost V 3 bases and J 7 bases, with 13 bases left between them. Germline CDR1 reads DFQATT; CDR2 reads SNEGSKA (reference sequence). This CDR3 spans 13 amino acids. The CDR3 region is CSASTGGGNEQFF. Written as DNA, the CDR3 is TGCAGTGCTAGTACAGGGGGGGGAAATGAGCAGTTCTTC.

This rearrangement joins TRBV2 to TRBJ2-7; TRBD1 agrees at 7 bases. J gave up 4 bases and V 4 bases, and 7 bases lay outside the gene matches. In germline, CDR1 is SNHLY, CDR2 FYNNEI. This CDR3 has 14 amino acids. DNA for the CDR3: TGTGCCAGCAGTGGTCTCCTACAGGGGTACGAGCAGTACTTC. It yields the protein CASSGLLQGYEQYF.